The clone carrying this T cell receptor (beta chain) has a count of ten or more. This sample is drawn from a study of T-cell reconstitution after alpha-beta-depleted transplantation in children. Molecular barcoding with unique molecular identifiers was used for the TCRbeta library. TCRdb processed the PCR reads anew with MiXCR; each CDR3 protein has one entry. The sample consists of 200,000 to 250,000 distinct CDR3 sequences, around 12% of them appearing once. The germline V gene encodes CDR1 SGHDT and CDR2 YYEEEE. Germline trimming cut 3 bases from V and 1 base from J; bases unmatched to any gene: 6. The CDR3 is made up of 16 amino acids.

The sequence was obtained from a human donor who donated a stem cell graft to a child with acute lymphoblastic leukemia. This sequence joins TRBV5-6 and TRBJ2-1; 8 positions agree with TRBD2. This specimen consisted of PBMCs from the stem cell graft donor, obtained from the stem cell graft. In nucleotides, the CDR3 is TGTGCCAGCAGCTCCGGGACTAGACCATCCTACAATGAGCAGTTCTTC. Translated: CASSSGTRPSYNEQFF. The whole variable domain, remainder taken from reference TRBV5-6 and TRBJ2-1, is DAGVTQSPTHLIKTRGQQVTLRCSPKSGHDTVSWYQQALGQGPQFIFQYYEEEERQRGNFPDRFSGHQFPNYSSELNVNALLLGDSALYLCASSSGTRPSYNEQFFGPGTRLTVL.